This entry features one TCR beta chain sequence. The antigen remains unidentified. For each donor, at least one pre-ART and at least two post-ART PBMC samples were available. Participants who had HIV were, without exception, treated in the United States. The sample comes from a study of long-term antiretroviral therapy in people with HIV. Study outcomes and limitations: Post-ART samples showed increased diversity that remained below transplant donor control levels. HIV repertoire CDR3 lengths ranged less widely than those of controls.

Investigators performed immunoSEQ version v3.0 at survey level. Assay: immunoSEQ multiplex PCR; the TCRdb copy retains only in-frame clones and omits some. The profile shows approximately 17,000 clones, 80% of them singletons. The input for sequencing was unsorted PBMCs, taken 0.1 years before starting antiretroviral therapy. The sequence derives from a young man with HIV.

CDR3 in DNA: TGTGCCAGCAGCCAACAAGGGTGGCTAGCGGGACCAGACAATGAGCAGTTCTTC. Residues: CASSQQGWLAGPDNEQFF. The chain joins TRBV4-2 to TRBJ2-1; the match to TRBD2 covers 9 bases. Germline CDR1 reads LGHNA; CDR2 reads YNFKEQ. This CDR3 region has 18 residues. Trimming removed 2 bases from V and 5 bases from J; junction bases left unmatched: 13.